These 18 T cell receptor beta chains came from one sample sequenced in a study of tumor-infiltrating lymphocytes in primary liver carcinoma. Starting from around 500 ng of total RNA, TCR beta cDNA was produced with a primer in the constant region. Construction of TCR beta libraries relied on three successive nested multiplex PCR rounds employing slightly modified ARM-PCR. Primers for the first two PCR rounds were TRBV1-TRBV30 forward primers and a C-beta reverse primer (roughly 10 cycles per round). TCRdb called the multiplex PCR reads again in MiXCR, with one record for every CDR3 protein. This sample has 100,000 or so distinct CDR3 sequences, with about four fifths found just once. Unsorted bulk tissue of roughly 18-32 mg yielded co-extracted RNA and DNA. The sequenced sample consisted of liver tumor tissue from sampling region 3. Subset: tumor region T3, left-lateral pole. The receptors were gathered from a middle-aged man with primary liver carcinoma and hepatitis B virus infection.

This clonotype was counted a few times. The germline gene is not matched at one end of the junction; a read error may be the cause. This chain connects TRBV5-6 to TRBJ2-7; TRBD2 might be the D (5 bases). The CDR3 has 14 residues. CDR1 is SGHDT, CDR2 YYEEEE, per germline. The DNA of the CDR3 is TGTGCCAACAGCTTGGGAGCAGGTTCCTATGAACAGTACTTC. Translation: CANSLGAGSYEQYF.

V gene TRBV28 combines with J gene TRBJ2-7; TRBD1 or TRBD2 may be the D gene (6 bases each). V was trimmed by 9 bases and J by 3 bases, leaving 21 bases between them. The CDR3 is made up of 15 amino acids. Germline-derived CDR1 and CDR2 are MDHEN and SYDVKM. Written as DNA, the CDR3 is TGTGCCAGTTCCCACCAATGCAGGGGACTCTACGAGCAGTACTTC. Its translation: CASSHQCRGLYEQYF.

Concerning this clonotype: Because it lacks the conserved phenylalanine or tryptophan at the end, this CDR3 is likely a read error. V gene TRBV5-1 combines with J gene TRBJ2-1; 12 bases map to TRBD2. V dropped 1 base and J dropped 4; count of bases not matched to a gene: 12. Germline values: CDR1 SGHRS, CDR2 YFSETQ. CDR3 size: 19 residues. The CDR3 DNA is TGCGCCAGCAGCTTGATGGGTCTAGCGGGAGGGAACTATTACAATGAGCAGTTCCTC. It translates to CASSLMGLAGGNYYNEQFL.

A remark on this clonotype: The junction shows a germline mismatch at one end, possibly a read error. The chain couples TRBV6-5 to TRBJ1-3; 7 positions agree with TRBD1. Per germline, CDR1 MNHEY and CDR2 SVGAGI. This CDR3 region has 17 residues. As DNA, the CDR3 is TGTGGCAGCGGCATTACCGGGACAGCGAACTCTGGAAACACCATATACTTT. It is translated as CGSGITGTANSGNTIYF.

Note on this clonotype: It is likely a read error, because the conserved phenylalanine at the end of the CDR3 is missing. The rearrangement links TRBV11-3 to TRBJ2-1; no clear D gene. The CDR3 runs 14 residues. Trimming cost V 5 bases and J 5 bases, with 13 bases left between them. From germline, CDR1 is SGHNT and CDR2 YENEEA. The CDR3 loop is CASSVRVSNNEQFS. In DNA, the CDR3 is TGTGCCAGCAGCGTACGGGTCAGCAACAATGAGCAGTTCTCC.

As to this clonotype: A much larger clone lies one base from this, so it may be a read error. Because it lacks the conserved phenylalanine or tryptophan at the end, this CDR3 is likely a read error. This chain uses TRBV28 with TRBJ1-5; D is undetermined. Germline V lookup: CDR1 MDHEN, CDR2 SYDVKM. Trimming took off 2 bases at V and 4 bases at J, with 0 bases between the two ends. The CDR3 covers 11 residues. The CDR3 nucleotides are TGTGCCAGCAGTTTAAATCAGCCCCAGCATGTT. Its translation: CASSLNQPQHV.

J is TRBJ2-2 and V is TRBV29-1; TRBD2 matches 9 bases. Germline CDR1 reads SQVTM; CDR2 reads ANQGSEA. The CDR3 is made up of 15 amino acids. V lost 4 bases and J lost 13; bases outside the gene matches: 16. This CDR3 is CSVGTSAANTGMLFF. CDR3 nucleotide sequence: TGCAGCGTTGGGACTAGCGCAGCGAACACCGGGATGCTGTTTTTT.

Notes on this clonotype: The junction shows a germline mismatch at one end, possibly a read error. The chain has TRBV4-2 and TRBJ2-6, with D maybe TRBD2 (6 bases). Per the germline V gene, CDR1 is LGHNA and CDR2 is YNFKEQ. The CDR3 runs to 15 residues. Here the CDR3 reads CASSQGDSGANVLSF. The CDR3 DNA is TGTGCCAGCAGCCAAGGGGACTCTGGGGCTAACGTCCTGAGTTTC.

V is TRBV29-1 and J is TRBJ2-7; no clear D gene. Germline CDR1 reads SQVTM; CDR2 reads ANQGSEA. The CDR3 is 14 residues long. V was cut by 5 bases and J by 12 bases, with 26 bases left in between. CDR3 sequence reads: CSVWTVQTSYELYF. CDR3 nucleotide sequence: TGCAGCGTTTGGACGGTTCAAACGTCCTACGAACTGTACTTC.

As regards this clonotype: A junction boundary mismatches the germline segment, possibly from a read error. The rearrangement links TRBV6-2 or TRBV6-3 to TRBJ1-1; D ambiguous. This CDR3 has 16 residues. Germline loops: CDR1 MNHEY, CDR2 SVGEGT. Written as DNA, the CDR3 is TGTGTCAGCACTATAATCTGGACGAGGGTAGTCACTGAAACTTTCTTT. Translated: CVSTIIWTRVVTETFF.

To note about this clonotype: A read error may produce the germline difference seen at one junction end. CDR3: CASSSPGHVSIQPQHF. The CDR3 nucleotides read TGTGCTAGCAGTTCTCCGGGACACGTTAGCATTCAGCCCCAGCATTTT. The genes are TRBV12-3 or TRBV12-4 and TRBJ1-5, with a weak D call TRBD1 (6 bases). The CDR3 is 16 residues long.

This clonotype came up many times. The chain has TRBV24-1 and TRBJ2-4; TRBD1 matches 9 bases. The V segment lost 4 bases and the J segment 3 bases; nucleotides outside the gene matches: 6. Per the germline V gene, CDR1 is KGHDR and CDR2 is SFDVKD. CDR3 length equals 16 residues. DNA for the CDR3: TGTGCCACCAGTGAGGACAGGGGCGCCTACAAAAACATTCAGTACTTC. It specifies CATSEDRGAYKNIQYF.

This clonotype was seen a single time. V and J are TRBV7-3 and TRBJ2-5; D is perhaps TRBD1 or TRBD2 (5 bases each). CDR1 is SGHTA and CDR2 is FQGTGA in the germline V gene. This CDR3 comprises 15 residues. CDR3 sequence: CVSSSGPGLVETQYF. In DNA, the CDR3 is TGTGTCAGTAGCTCGGGACCAGGATTAGTCGAGACCCAGTACTTC.

A remark on this clonotype: A read error may produce the germline difference seen at one junction end. The chain couples TRBV6-2 or TRBV6-3 to TRBJ2-3, with a possible D match to TRBD2 (6 bases). Germline V gene lookup returns CDR1 MNHEY and CDR2 SVGEGT. The CDR3 totals 14 residues. The CDR3: CASRSPRDSEAQYF. DNA for the CDR3: TGTGCGAGCAGATCGCCCCGGGACTCCGAAGCGCAGTATTTT.

For this clonotype: With a much larger clone just one base away, this may be a read error. The V call is TRBV19, the J call TRBJ2-7, with 8 bases aligning to TRBD2. The CDR3 has 15 amino acids. The V and J ends lost 5 bases and 6 bases, in that order; junction bases with no gene match: 12. Per germline, CDR1 LNHDA and CDR2 SQIVND (reference sequence). CDR3 amino acids: CASSSGGTSIIEQYF. CDR3 coding DNA: TGTGCCAGTAGTTCCGGTGGGACTAGTATTATCGAGCAGTACTTC.

About this clonotype: One end of the junction varies from germline; a read error may be responsible. The rearrangement links TRBV10-2 to TRBJ2-3; D is ambiguous. The germline gives CDR1 WSHSY, CDR2 SAAADI. This CDR3 region has 13 residues. The CDR3 reads CASGNVRTDTQYF. The CDR3 DNA follows: TGCGCCAGCGGGAATGTGCGCACAGACACGCAGTATTTT.

The chain joins TRBV12-3 or TRBV12-4 to TRBJ2-2; 8 nucleotides match TRBD1. This CDR3 contains 18 residues. After removal of 7 bases from V and 0 bases from J, the junction contained 13 bases not matched to a gene. CDR3 amino acids: CASNFPSGGLANTGELFF. The CDR3, as DNA: TGTGCCAGCAACTTCCCCTCAGGGGGCTTAGCGAACACCGGGGAGCTGTTTTTT.

V usage is TRBV5-1 and J usage is TRBJ1-1; weak D call: TRBD1 (6 bases). This CDR3 has 14 residues. Germline CDR1 is SGHRS and CDR2 is YFSETQ. V was pared by 0 bases and J by 8 bases, with 14 bases between. The CDR3 nucleotides read TGCGCCAGCAGCTTGGTCAGGGGACTCTCGGAAGCTTTCTTT. It translates to CASSLVRGLSEAFF. The whole variable domain, filled in from reference TRBV5-1 and TRBJ1-1, reads KAGVTQTPRYLIKTRGQQVTLSCSPISGHRSVSWYQQTPGQGLQFLFEYFSETQRNKGNFPGRFSGRQFSNSRSEMNVSTLELGDSALYLCASSLVRGLSEAFFGQGTRLTVV.